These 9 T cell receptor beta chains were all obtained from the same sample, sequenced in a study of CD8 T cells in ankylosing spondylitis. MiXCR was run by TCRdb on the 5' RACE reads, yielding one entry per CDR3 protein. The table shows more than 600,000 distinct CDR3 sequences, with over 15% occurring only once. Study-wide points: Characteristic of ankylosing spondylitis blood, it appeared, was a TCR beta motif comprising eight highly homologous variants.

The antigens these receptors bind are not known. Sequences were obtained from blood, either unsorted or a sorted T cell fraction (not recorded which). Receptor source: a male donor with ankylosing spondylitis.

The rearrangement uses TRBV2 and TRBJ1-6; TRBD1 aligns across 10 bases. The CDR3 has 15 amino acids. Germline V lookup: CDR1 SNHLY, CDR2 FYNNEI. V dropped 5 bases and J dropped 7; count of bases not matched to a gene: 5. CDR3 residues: CASSSDRGINSPLHF. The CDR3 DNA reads TGTGCCAGCAGTTCGGACAGGGGGATCAATTCACCCCTCCACTTT.

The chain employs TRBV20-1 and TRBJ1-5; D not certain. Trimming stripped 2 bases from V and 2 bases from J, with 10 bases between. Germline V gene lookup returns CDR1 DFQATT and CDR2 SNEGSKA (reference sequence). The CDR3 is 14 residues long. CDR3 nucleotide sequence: TGCAGTGCTAGATACGGGTCTGGCAATCAGCCCCAGCATTTT. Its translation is CSARYGSGNQPQHF.

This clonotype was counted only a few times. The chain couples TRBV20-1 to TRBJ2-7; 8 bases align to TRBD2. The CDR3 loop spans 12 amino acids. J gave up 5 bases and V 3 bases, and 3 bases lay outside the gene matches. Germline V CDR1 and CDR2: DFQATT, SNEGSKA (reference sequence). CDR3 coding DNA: TGCAGTGCTAGCCCCGGGAGGGACGAGCAGTACTTC. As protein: CSASPGRDEQYF.

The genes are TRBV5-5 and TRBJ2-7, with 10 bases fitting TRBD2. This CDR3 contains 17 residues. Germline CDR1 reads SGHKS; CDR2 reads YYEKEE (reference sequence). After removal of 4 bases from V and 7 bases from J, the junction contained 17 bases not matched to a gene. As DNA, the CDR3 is TGTGCCAGCAGCCCCCCGGGGAGCGGGAGGGCCAGTTGGGAGCAGTACTTC. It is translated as CASSPPGSGRASWEQYF.

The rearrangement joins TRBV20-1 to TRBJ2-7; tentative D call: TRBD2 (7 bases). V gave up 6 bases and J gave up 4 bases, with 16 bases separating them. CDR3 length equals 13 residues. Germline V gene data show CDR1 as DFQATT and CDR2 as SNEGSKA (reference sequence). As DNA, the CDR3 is TGCAGTGCCCCGGGGGGCGGAGGGTACGAGCAGTACTTC. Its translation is CSAPGGGGYEQYF.

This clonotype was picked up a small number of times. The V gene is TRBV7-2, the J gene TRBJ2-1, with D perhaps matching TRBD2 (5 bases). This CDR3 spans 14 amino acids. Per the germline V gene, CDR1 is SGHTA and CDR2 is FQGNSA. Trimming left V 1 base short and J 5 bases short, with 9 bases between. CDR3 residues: CASSLEWRDNEQFF. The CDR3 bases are TGTGCCAGCAGCTTAGAATGGCGGGACAATGAGCAGTTCTTC.

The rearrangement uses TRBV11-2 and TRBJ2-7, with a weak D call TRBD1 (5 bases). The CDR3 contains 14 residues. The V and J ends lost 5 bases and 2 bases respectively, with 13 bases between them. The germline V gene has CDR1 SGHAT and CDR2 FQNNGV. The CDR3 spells CASSKIRTPYEQYF. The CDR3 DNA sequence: TGTGCCAGCAGCAAGATACGGACACCCTACGAGCAGTACTTC.

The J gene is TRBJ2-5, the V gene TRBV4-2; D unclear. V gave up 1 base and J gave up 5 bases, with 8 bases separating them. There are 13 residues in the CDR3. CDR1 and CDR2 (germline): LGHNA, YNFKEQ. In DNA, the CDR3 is TGTGCCAGCAGCCAAGTTCGCTCGGAGACCCAGTACTTC. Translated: CASSQVRSETQYF.

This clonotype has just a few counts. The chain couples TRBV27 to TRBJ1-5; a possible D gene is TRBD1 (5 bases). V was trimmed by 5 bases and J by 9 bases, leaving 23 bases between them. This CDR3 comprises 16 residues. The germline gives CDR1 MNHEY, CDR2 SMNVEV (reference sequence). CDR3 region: CASSTSPGRPGGPQHF. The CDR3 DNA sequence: TGTGCCAGCAGTACCTCCCCGGGACGACCCGGGGGGCCCCAGCATTTT.